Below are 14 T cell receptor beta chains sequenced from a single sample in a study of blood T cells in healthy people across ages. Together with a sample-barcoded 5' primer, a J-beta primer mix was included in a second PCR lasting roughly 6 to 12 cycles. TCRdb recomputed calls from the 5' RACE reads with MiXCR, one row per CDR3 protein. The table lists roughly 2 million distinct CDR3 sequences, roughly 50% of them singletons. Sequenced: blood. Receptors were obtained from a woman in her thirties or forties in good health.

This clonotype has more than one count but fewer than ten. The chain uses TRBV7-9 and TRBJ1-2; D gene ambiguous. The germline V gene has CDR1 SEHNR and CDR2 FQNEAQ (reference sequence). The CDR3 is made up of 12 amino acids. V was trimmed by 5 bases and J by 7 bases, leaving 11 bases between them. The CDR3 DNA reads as TGTGCCAGCAGCCAGCTGAGGGTTGGCTACACCTTC. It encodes CASSQLRVGYTF.

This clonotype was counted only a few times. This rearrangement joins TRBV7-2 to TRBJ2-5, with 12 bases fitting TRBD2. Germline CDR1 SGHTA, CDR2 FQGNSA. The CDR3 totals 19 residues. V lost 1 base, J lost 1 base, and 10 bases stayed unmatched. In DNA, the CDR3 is TGTGCCAGCAGCTTAGGCCTCAGTACGGGACTAGCGGGCCAAGAGACCCAGTACTTC. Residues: CASSLGLSTGLAGQETQYF.

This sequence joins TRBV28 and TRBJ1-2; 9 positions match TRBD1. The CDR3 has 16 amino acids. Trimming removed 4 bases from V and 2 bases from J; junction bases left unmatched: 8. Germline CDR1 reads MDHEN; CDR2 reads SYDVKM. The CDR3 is CASSSFHRGRNYGYTF. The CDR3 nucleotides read TGTGCCAGCAGTTCCTTCCACAGGGGGCGAAACTATGGCTACACCTTC.

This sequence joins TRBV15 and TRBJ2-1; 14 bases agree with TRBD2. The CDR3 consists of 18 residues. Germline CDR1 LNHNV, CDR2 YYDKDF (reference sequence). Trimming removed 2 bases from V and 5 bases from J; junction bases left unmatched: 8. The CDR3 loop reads CATSRRRLAGGLDNEQFF. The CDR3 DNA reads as TGTGCCACCAGCAGAAGAAGACTAGCGGGGGGGCTGGACAATGAGCAGTTCTTC.

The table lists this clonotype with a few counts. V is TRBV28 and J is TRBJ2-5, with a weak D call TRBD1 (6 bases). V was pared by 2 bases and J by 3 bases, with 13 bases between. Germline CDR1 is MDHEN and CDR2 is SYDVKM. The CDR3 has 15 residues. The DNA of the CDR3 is TGTGCCAGCAGTTTAGGGTGGGGGCAGGAAGAGACCCAGTACTTC. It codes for CASSLGWGQEETQYF.

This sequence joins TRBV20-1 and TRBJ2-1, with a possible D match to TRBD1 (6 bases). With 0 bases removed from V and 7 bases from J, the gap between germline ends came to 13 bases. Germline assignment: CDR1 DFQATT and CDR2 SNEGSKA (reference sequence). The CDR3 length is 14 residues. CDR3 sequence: CSARDMTGINEQFF. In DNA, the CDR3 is TGCAGTGCTAGAGATATGACAGGTATTAATGAGCAGTTCTTC.

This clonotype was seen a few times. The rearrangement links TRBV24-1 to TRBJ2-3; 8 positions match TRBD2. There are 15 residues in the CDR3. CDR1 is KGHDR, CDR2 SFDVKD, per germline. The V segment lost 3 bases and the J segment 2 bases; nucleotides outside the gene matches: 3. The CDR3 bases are TGTGCCACCAGTGATGGGACTAGTTTCACAGATACGCAGTATTTT. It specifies CATSDGTSFTDTQYF.

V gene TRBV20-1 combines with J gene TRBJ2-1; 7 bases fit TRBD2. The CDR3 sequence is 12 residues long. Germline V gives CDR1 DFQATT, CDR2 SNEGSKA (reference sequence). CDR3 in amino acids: CSLAGLAGEQFF. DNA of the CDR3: TGCAGCTTAGCGGGCCTTGCTGGTGAGCAGTTCTTC.

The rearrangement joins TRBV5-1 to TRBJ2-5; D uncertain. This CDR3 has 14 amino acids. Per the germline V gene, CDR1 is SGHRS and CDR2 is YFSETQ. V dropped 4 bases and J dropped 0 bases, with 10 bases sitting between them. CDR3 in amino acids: CASSPEPYQETQYF. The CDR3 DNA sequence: TGCGCCAGCAGCCCAGAGCCTTACCAAGAGACCCAGTACTTC.

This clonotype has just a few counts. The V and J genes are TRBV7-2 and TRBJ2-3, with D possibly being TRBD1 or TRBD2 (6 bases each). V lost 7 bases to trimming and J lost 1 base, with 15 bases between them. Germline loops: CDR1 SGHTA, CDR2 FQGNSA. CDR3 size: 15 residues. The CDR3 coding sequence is TGTGCCAGCAAACCCCCGGGGGCCGGCACAGATACGCAGTATTTT. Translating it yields CASKPPGAGTDTQYF.

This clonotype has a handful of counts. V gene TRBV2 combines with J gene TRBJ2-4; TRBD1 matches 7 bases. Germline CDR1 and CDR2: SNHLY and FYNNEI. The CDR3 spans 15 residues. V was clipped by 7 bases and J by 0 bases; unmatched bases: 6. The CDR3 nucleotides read TGTGCCAGCATTGACCAGGGGGTAGCCAAAAACATTCAGTACTTC. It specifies CASIDQGVAKNIQYF.

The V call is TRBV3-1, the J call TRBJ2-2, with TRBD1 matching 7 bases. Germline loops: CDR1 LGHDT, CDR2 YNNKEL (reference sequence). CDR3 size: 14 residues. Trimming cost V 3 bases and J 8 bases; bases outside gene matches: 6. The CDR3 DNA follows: TGTGCCAGCAGCCATCGACAGGGCAAAGGGGAGCTGTTTTTT. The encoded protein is CASSHRQGKGELFF.

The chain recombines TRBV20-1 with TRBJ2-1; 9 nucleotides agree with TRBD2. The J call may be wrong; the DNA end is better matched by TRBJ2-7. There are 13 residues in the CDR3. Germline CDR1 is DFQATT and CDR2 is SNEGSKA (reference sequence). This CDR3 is CSALRASGNEQYF. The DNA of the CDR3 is TGCAGTGCCCTCCGGGCTAGCGGGAATGAGCAGTACTTC.

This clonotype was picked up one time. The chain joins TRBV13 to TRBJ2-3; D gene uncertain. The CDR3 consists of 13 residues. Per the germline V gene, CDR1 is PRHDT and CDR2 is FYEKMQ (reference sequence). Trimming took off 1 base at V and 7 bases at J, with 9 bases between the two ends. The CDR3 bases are TGTGCCAGCAGCTTAGTCGGCGCCTATACGCAGTATTTT. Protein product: CASSLVGAYTQYF. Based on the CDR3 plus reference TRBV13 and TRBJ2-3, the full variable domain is AAGVIQSPRHLIKEKRETATLKCYPIPRHDTVYWYQQGPGQDPQFLISFYEKMQSDKGSIPDRFSAQQFSDYHSELNMSSLELGDSALYFCASSLVGAYTQYFGPGTRLTVL.